This TCR beta chain was captured in a study of OX40 agonist ivuxolimab in advanced cancers. General study findings and limits: On average, CD8+ T cells showed a greater number of expanded clones than CD4+.

Data came from immunoSEQ multiplex PCR; TCRdb stores just in-frame clones and leaves some out. This sample has around 76,000 clones, with about 73% found just once. Trimming removed 0 bases at V and 5 bases at J, with 11 bases between. CDR1 GTSNPN and CDR2 SVGIG come from the germline V gene (reference sequence). The CDR3 is 13 amino acids. Regarding this clone: The antigen is not known.

No patient had autoimmune disease or received systemic immunosuppression. The V and J genes are TRBV30 and TRBJ2-7; TRBD1 is a possible D gene (6 bases). Sequencing was performed on CD4+ or CD8+ T cells sorted from blood, taken in a trial of the OX40 agonist ivuxolimab. The sequence was obtained from an adult with an advanced solid tumor such as melanoma, head and neck, liver or kidney cancer. The CDR3 spells CAWSVQQGNEQYF. The CDR3 bases are TGTGCCTGGAGTGTACAACAGGGTAACGAGCAGTACTTC.